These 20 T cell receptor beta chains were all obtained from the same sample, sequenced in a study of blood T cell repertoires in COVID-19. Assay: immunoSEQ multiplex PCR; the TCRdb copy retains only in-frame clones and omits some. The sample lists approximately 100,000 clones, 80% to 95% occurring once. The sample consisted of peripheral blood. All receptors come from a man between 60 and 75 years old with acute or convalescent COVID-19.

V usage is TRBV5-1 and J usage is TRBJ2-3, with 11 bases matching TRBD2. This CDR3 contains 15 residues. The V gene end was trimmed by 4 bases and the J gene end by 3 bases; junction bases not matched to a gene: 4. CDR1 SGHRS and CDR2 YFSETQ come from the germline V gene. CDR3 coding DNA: TGCGCCAGCAGCCTGGCTAGCGGGAGGACAGATACGCAGTATTTT. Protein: CASSLASGRTDTQYF. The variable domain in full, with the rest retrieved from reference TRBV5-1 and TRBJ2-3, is KAGVTQTPRYLIKTRGQQVTLSCSPISGHRSVSWYQQTPGQGLQFLFEYFSETQRNKGNFPGRFSGRQFSNSRSEMNVSTLELGDSALYLCASSLASGRTDTQYFGPGTRLTVL.

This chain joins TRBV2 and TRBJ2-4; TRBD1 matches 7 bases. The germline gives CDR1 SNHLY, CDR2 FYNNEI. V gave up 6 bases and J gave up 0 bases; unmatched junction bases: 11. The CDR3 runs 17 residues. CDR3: CASSERGGPQAKNIQYF. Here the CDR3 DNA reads TGTGCCAGCAGCGAAAGAGGGGGCCCTCAAGCCAAAAACATTCAGTACTTC.

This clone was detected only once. The CDR3 nucleotides read TGTGCCACCAGCAGAGAGGGGGGACTAGCGGGAAACGGGCCGGAGACCCAGTACTTC. Its protein product is CATSREGGLAGNGPETQYF. V usage is TRBV15 and J usage is TRBJ2-5, with 13 bases matching TRBD2. The CDR3 consists of 19 residues. V lost 0 bases to trimming and J lost 5 bases; unmatched junction nucleotides: 12. Germline values: CDR1 LNHNV, CDR2 YYDKDF (reference sequence).

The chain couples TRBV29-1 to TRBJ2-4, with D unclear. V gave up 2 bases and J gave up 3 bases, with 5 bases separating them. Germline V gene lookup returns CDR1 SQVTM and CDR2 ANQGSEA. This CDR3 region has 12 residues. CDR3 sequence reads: CSVESGKNIQYF. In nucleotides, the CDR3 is TGCAGCGTTGAATCGGGCAAAAACATTCAGTACTTC.

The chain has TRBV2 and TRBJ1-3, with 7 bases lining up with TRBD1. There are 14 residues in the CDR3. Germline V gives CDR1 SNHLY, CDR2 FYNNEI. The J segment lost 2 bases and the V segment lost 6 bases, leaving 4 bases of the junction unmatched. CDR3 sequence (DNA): TGTGCCAGCAGGGCGGGACAGCCTGGAAACACCATATATTTT. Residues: CASRAGQPGNTIYF.

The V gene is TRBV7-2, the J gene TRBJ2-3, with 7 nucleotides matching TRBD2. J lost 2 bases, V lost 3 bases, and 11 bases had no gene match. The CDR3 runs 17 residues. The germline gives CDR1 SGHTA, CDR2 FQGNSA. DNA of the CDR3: TGTGCCAGCAGCTTCACGGCTAGCGGAAACCCCACAGATACGCAGTATTTT. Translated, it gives CASSFTASGNPTDTQYF.

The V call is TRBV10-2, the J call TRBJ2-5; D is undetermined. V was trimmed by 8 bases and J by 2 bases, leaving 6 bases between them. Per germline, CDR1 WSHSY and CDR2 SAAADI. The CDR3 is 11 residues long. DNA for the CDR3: TGCGCCAGCGGGCAGCAAGAGACCCAGTACTTC. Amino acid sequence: CASGQQETQYF.

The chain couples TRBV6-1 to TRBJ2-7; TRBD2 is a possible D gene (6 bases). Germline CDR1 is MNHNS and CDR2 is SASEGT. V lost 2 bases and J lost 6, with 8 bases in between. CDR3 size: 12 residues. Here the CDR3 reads CASSEMGGEQYV. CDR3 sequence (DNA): TGTGCCAGCAGTGAAATGGGGGGCGAGCAGTACGTC.

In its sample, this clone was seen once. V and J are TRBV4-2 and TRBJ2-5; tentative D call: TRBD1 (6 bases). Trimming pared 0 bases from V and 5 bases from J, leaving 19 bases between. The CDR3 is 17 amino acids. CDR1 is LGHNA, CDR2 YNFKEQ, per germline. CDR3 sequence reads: CASSQDRAGAHRETQYF. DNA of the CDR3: TGTGCCAGCAGCCAAGATCGGGCAGGGGCGCATAGGGAGACCCAGTACTTC.

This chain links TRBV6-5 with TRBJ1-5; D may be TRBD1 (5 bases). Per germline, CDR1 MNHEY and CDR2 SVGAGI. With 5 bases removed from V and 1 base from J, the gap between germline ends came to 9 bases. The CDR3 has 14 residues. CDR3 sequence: CASSPRQSNQPQHF. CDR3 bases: TGTGCCAGCAGTCCCCGACAGAGCAATCAGCCCCAGCATTTT.

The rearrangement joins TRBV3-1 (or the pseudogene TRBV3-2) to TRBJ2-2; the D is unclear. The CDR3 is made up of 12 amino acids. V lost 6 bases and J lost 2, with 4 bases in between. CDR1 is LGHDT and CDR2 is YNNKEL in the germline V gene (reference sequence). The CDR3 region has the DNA TGTGCCAGCAGTAGAAACACCGGGGAGCTGTTTTTT. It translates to CASSRNTGELFF.

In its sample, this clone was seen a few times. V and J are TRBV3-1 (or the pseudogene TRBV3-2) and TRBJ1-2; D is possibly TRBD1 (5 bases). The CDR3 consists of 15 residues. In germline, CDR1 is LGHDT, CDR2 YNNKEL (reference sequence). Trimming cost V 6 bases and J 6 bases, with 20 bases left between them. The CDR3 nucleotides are TGTGCCAGCAGTCGAAACCGCCAGGGCTGGGATGGCTACACCTTC. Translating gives CASSRNRQGWDGYTF.

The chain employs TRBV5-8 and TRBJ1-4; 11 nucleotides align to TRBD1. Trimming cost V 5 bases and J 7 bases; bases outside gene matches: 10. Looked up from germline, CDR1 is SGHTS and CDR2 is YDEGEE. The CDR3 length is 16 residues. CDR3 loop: CASRAVGTGGFEKLFF. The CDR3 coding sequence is TGTGCCAGCAGAGCGGTCGGGACAGGGGGGTTTGAAAAACTGTTTTTT.

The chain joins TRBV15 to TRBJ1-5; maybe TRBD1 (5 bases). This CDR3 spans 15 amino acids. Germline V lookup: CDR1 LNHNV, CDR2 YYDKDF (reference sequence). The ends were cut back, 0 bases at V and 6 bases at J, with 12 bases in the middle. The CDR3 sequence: CATSRDRRGIQPQHF. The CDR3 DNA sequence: TGTGCCACCAGCAGAGATAGGCGGGGCATTCAGCCCCAGCATTTT.

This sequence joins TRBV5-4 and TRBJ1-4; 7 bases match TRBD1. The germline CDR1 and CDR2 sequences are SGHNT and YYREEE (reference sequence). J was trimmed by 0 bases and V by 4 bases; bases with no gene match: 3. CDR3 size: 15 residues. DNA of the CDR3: TGTGCCAGCAGCCTAGACAGGGCAACTAATGAAAAACTGTTTTTT. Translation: CASSLDRATNEKLFF. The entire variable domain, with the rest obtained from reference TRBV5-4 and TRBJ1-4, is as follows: ETGVTQSPTHLIKTRGQQVTLRCSSQSGHNTVSWYQQALGQGPQFIFQYYREEENGRGNFPPRFSGLQFPNYSSELNVNALELDDSALYLCASSLDRATNEKLFFGSGTQLSVL.

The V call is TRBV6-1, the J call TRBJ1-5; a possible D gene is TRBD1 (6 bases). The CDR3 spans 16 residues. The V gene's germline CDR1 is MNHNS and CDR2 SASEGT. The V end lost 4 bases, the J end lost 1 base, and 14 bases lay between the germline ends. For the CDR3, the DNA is TGTGCCAGCAGTGTAGGCAGGGGATCGAGCAATCAGCCCCAGCATTTT. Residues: CASSVGRGSSNQPQHF.

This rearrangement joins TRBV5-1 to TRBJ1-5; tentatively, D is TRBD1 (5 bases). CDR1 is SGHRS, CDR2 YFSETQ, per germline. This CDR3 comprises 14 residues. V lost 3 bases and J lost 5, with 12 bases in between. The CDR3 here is CASSSLGGDQPQHF. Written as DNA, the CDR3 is TGCGCCAGCAGCTCGTTGGGAGGGGATCAGCCCCAGCATTTT.

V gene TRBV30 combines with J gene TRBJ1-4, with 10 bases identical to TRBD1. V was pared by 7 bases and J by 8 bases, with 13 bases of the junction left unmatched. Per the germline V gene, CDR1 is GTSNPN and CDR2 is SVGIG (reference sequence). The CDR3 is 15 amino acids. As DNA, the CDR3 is TGTGCCTCCTCCGGGACAGGGGCCCCATCGGAAAAACTGTTTTTT. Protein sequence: CASSGTGAPSEKLFF. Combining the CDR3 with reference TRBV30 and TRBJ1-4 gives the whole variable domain SQTIHQWPATLVQPVGSPLSLECTVEGTSNPNLYWYRQAAGRGLQLLFYSVGIGQISSEVPQNLSASRPQDRQFILSSKKLLLSDSGFYLCASSGTGAPSEKLFFGSGTQLSVL.

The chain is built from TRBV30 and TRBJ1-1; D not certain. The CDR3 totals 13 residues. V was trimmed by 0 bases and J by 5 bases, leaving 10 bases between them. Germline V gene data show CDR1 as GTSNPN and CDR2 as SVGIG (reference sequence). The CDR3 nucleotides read TGTGCCTGGAGTGTACTTTCCCTTACTGAAGCTTTCTTT. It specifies CAWSVLSLTEAFF.

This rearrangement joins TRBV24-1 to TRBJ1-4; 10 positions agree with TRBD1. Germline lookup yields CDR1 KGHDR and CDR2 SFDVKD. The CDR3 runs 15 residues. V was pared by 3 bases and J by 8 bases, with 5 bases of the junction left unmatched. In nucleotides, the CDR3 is TGTGCCACCAGTGATCCCGGGACAGGGGACGAAAAACTGTTTTTT. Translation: CATSDPGTGDEKLFF.